Listed below are T cell receptor beta chains from one sample, sequenced in a study of cytomegalovirus exposure and HLA in healthy donors. The protocol was immunoSEQ multiplex PCR, while the TCRdb copy is restricted to in-frame clones and leaves out a portion. Among roughly 98,000 clones listed, around 77% were seen once. The sequencing sample was made of PBMCs. The receptors originated from a man aged 35 to 55 in good health and CMV-seronegative. The CDR3 runs from the conserved cysteine through the conserved F or W. A D gene is named only where the DNA matches it firmly. The size of a clone is reported for some rows only, either as once, few or many, or as a class for expanded clones.

>TRBJ1-2|NA|TRBV7-6|NA
TGTGCCAGCAGCTTGGGGCCCGGCTATGGCTACACCTTC
CASSLGPGYGYTF
>TRBJ1-2|once|TRBV30|TRBD1
TGTGCCTGGAGGAGAACAGGGGGCAACTATGGCTACACCTTC
CAWRRTGGNYGYTF
>TRBJ1-1|NA|TRBV29-1|TRBD1
TGCAGCGCTTGGACAGGGATGAACACTGAAGCTTTCTTT
CSAWTGMNTEAFF
>TRBJ2-7|few|TRBV5-1|TRBD2
TGCGCCAGCAGCTTCGGGACTAGCACTGTATCCGAGCAGTACTTC
CASSFGTSTVSEQYF
>TRBJ2-2|few|TRBV29-1|NA
TGCAGCGGCAGGGATCCCGGGGAGCTGTTTTTT
CSGRDPGELFF
>TRBJ1-2|NA|TRBV7-9|TRBD1
TGTGCCAGCAGCTCACAGGGGAACTATGGCTACACCTTC
CASSSQGNYGYTF
>TRBJ2-7|few|TRBV7-8|NA
TGTGCCAGCAGCTTAGCGCTGCGCGTCTACGAGCAGTACTTC
CASSLALRVYEQYF
>TRBJ2-7|few|TRBV30|TRBD2
TGTGCCTGGAGTGTTGGTCTAGCGGAGGGAGAGCAGTACTTC
CAWSVGLAEGEQYF
>TRBJ2-1|once|TRBV29-1|TRBD2
TGCAGCGCAAAACTAGCGGAGGAAAGGATTGATGAGCAGTTCTTC
CSAKLAEERIDEQFF
>TRBJ1-1|NA|TRBV6-5|TRBD1
TGTGCCAGCAGCACAGGGGGGTGGACTGAAGCTTTCTTT
CASSTGGWTEAFF
>TRBJ1-6|NA|TRBV11-2|NA
TGTGCCAGCAGCCCTAGCTCGACGCGCTCCTATAATTCACCCCTCCACTTT
CASSPSSTRSYNSPLHF
>TRBJ2-1|NA|TRBV5-1|NA
TGCGCCAGCAGCTTCGCACTGAGCTCCTACAATGAGCAGTTCTTC
CASSFALSSYNEQFF
>TRBJ2-2|NA|TRBV10-3|TRBD2
TGTGCCACCTCCCTTTCTAGCGGGGGGCCAACGAACACCGGGGAGCTGTTTTTT
CATSLSSGGPTNTGELFF
>TRBJ1-1|NA|TRBV30|NA
TGTGCCTGGAGTGTTCAGGGTGAAGCTTTCTTT
CAWSVQGEAFF
>TRBJ1-1|few|TRBV2|NA
TGTGCCAGCAATGCGAGAAACGCTGAAGCTTTCTTT
CASNARNAEAFF
>TRBJ1-1|few|TRBV29-1|NA
TGCAGCGTGAGAGGCACTGAAGCTTTCTTT
CSVRGTEAFF
>TRBJ1-5|NA|TRBV7-9|NA
TGTGCCAGCAGCTCGGGTAGGGGTTGGGATCAGCCCCAGCATTTT
CASSSGRGWDQPQHF
>TRBJ1-1|NA|TRBV21-1|NA
TGTGCCAGCAGCAATCGGGAAAATCCTGAAGCTTTCTTT
CASSNRENPEAFF
>TRBJ1-1|NA|TRBV6-5|NA
TGTGCCAGCAGCTACTCACAGGGCGGGAACACTGAAGCTTTCTTT
CASSYSQGGNTEAFF
>TRBJ2-5|NA|TRBV18|NA
TGTGCCAGCTCACCAGGGAGCCAAGAGACCCAGTACTTC
CASSPGSQETQYF
>TRBJ2-5|NA|TRBV9|NA
TGTGCCAGCAGCGTGGGACTCCAAGAGACCCAGTACTTC
CASSVGLQETQYF
>TRBJ2-3|few|TRBV29-1|TRBD1
TGCAGCGGTTCCGGGACAGACACCGATCCCTCCACAGATACGCAGTATTTT
CSGSGTDTDPSTDTQYF
>TRBJ1-1|NA|TRBV5-8|NA
TGTGCCAGCAGCTGGCTGGCGGGGACTGAAGCTTTCTTT
CASSWLAGTEAFF
>TRBJ2-5|NA|TRBV2|NA
TGTGCCAGCAACGCGCGATTGAATCAAGAGACCCAGTACTTC
CASNARLNQETQYF
>TRBJ2-7|NA|TRBV7-6|TRBD1
TGTGCCAGCAGCTTGAGGTTCTCACAGGGGAACGAGCAGTACTTC
CASSLRFSQGNEQYF
>TRBJ2-7|NA|TRBV5-4|NA
TGTGCCAGCAGCCTCGACAGAGCCTACGAGCAGTACTTC
CASSLDRAYEQYF
>TRBJ2-7|NA|TRBV28|TRBD2
TGTGCCAGCAGTGTTAGCGGGAGTGGATCCTACGAGCAGTACTTC
CASSVSGSGSYEQYF
>TRBJ1-5|once|TRBV30|NA
TGTGCCTGGAGTCAAGGGGGTTATAGCAATCAGCCCCAGCATTTT
CAWSQGGYSNQPQHF
>TRBJ1-3|few|TRBV6-5|NA
TGTGCCAGCAGTTACTCGACAGCGACAACTGGAAACACCATATATTTT
CASSYSTATTGNTIYF
>TRBJ2-3|NA|TRBV7-8|NA
TGTGCCAGCAGTCTTAGGGTCTTGGGTGACAGCACTCCCTTATACACAGATACGCAGTATTTT
CASSLRVLGDSTPLYTDTQYF
>TRBJ1-1|NA|TRBV7-9|TRBD1
TGTGCCAGCAGCGGACGGACAGGGGGCAAAACTGAAGCTTTCTTT
CASSGRTGGKTEAFF